The 9 T cell receptor beta chains below all came from one sample that was sequenced in a study of cytomegalovirus exposure and HLA in healthy donors. The PCR was carried out with 60 Vbeta primers and 13 Jbeta primers. The method was immunoSEQ multiplex PCR; TCRdb's version includes in-frame clones alone and lacks a portion of them. The sample has under 150,000 clones, 50% to 75% seen once; the top ten hold 2% to 2.5%. Material: PBMCs. The receptors originated from a woman aged 40-49 years in good health and CMV-seronegative.

This clone was counted only a few times. The CDR3 sequence: CASQNGGRSNQPQHF. The DNA for the CDR3 is TGTGCCAGTCAGAACGGGGGGCGAAGCAATCAGCCCCAGCATTTT. The V call is TRBV19, the J call TRBJ1-5; tentative D call: TRBD1 (6 bases). The length of the CDR3 is 15 residues. V lost 8 bases and J 1 base, leaving 15 bases between the germline ends. Germline values: CDR1 LNHDA, CDR2 SQIVND (reference sequence).

The gene calls are TRBV9 and TRBJ1-4; D is ambiguous. The ends were cut back, 0 bases at V and 12 bases at J, with 18 bases in the middle. The germline V gene encodes CDR1 SGDLS and CDR2 YYNGEE. The CDR3 covers 15 residues. The chain's CDR3 is CASSVAEGNAEELFF. In DNA form, the CDR3 reads TGTGCCAGCAGCGTAGCTGAGGGTAATGCGGAAGAACTGTTTTTT.

The chain joins TRBV27 to TRBJ1-2; 10 positions match TRBD1. The CDR3 is 16 amino acids. V lost 4 bases and J lost 4; bases outside the gene matches: 9. Germline CDR1 and CDR2: MNHEY and SMNVEV (reference sequence). The DNA of the CDR3 is TGTGCCAGCAGTTCTCGGACAGGGGGAAGGGGCTATGGCTACACCTTC. Translated, it gives CASSSRTGGRGYGYTF.

V and J are TRBV7-3 and TRBJ2-5, with TRBD2 as a possible D gene (7 bases). This CDR3 region has 15 residues. Germline values: CDR1 SGHTA, CDR2 FQGTGA. The V end lost 3 bases, the J end lost 1 base, and 12 bases lay between the germline ends. The CDR3 nucleotides are TGTGCCAGCAGCTTTAACGGGGGGCCCCAAGAGACCCAGTACTTC. It translates to CASSFNGGPQETQYF.

There are a few counts of this clone. The chain has TRBV11-2 and TRBJ1-1; D ambiguous. V lost 3 bases, J lost 3 bases, and 8 bases lay in between. Germline V gene data show CDR1 as SGHAT and CDR2 as FQNNGV. CDR3 size: 13 residues. The CDR3 bases are TGTGCCAGCAGCTTCGGGGTGGACACTGAAGCTTTCTTT. It codes for CASSFGVDTEAFF.

The CDR3 nucleotides read TGTGCCAGCAGCTTGGCGGTGATGGGACTAGCGAACGCGGATACGCAGTATTTT. Protein sequence: CASSLAVMGLANADTQYF. This rearrangement joins TRBV5-4 to TRBJ2-3; 10 nucleotides agree with TRBD2. The CDR3 extends over 18 amino acids. J gave up 6 bases and V 0 bases, and 13 bases lay outside the gene matches. CDR1 is SGHNT and CDR2 is YYREEE in the germline V gene (reference sequence).

The chain has TRBV2 and TRBJ1-5; 8 bases match TRBD1. The CDR3 sequence is 19 residues long. Germline CDR1 and CDR2: SNHLY and FYNNEI. Trimming removed 0 bases from V and 3 bases from J; junction bases left unmatched: 13. CDR3 sequence reads: CASSEAPGQGRWDNQPQHF. For the CDR3, the DNA is TGTGCCAGCAGTGAAGCGCCAGGACAGGGAAGATGGGACAATCAGCCCCAGCATTTT.

This chain connects TRBV7-8 to TRBJ2-7, with D unclear. This CDR3 region has 15 residues. Trimming shortened V by 1 base and J by 1 base, and 11 bases separated the two germline ends. Germline V lookup: CDR1 SGHVS, CDR2 FQNEAQ. The CDR3 reads CASSLVESGSYEQYF. Written as DNA, the CDR3 is TGTGCCAGCAGCTTAGTTGAGTCTGGTTCCTACGAGCAGTACTTC. Filled out from reference TRBV7-8 and TRBJ2-7, the complete variable domain reads GAGVSQSPRYKVAKRGQDVALRCDPISGHVSLFWYQQALGQGPEFLTYFQNEAQLDKSGLPSDRFFAERPEGSVSTLKIQRTQQEDSAVYLCASSLVESGSYEQYFGPGTRLTVT.

This chain uses TRBV6-4 with TRBJ1-1; D uncertain. Germline V gene data show CDR1 as MRHNA and CDR2 as SNTAGT. The CDR3 runs to 13 residues. V dropped 6 bases and J dropped 2 bases, with 10 bases sitting between them. CDR3 bases: TGTGCCAGCAGCCTCGAGATTAACACTGAAGCTTTCTTT. Translation: CASSLEINTEAFF.